This is a list of T cell receptor beta chains from one sample in a study of T cell changes during pregnancy in multiple sclerosis. Profiled with immunoSEQ multiplex PCR; TCRdb holds only in-frame clones, not every one. Found here are some 20,000 clones, more than 70% of them singletons; the top ten hold 1.3%. The sequences come from CD4+ T cells from peripheral blood mononuclear cells, collected in the first trimester of pregnancy. All receptors come from a female donor in good health, enrolled as a control in a pregnancy study. Both conserved end residues are part of each CDR3. D genes are given only for firm matches. Only part of the rows carry a size: once, few, many, or a class if the clone is expanded.

D gene | clone size | J gene | V gene | CDR3 protein | CDR3 DNA
- | - | TRBJ2-5 | TRBV6-1 | CASSPGGETQYF | TGTGCCAGCAGTCCGGGTGGTGAGACCCAGTACTTC
- | - | TRBJ1-2 | TRBV5-1 | CASSLQAGVTDGYTF | TGCGCCAGCAGCTTACAGGCTGGCGTCACGGATGGCTACACCTTC
- | - | TRBJ1-1 | TRBV7-2 | CASSTDSDTEAFF | TGTGCCAGCAGCACGGACAGCGACACTGAAGCTTTCTTT
TRBD1 | once | TRBJ1-1 | TRBV19 | CASSTHRGVTEAFF | TGTGCCAGTAGTACCCACAGGGGAGTCACTGAAGCTTTCTTT
- | - | TRBJ2-1 | TRBV4-2 | CASSQDQVGGDEQFF | TGTGCCAGCAGCCAAGACCAGGTCGGAGGGGATGAGCAGTTCTTC
- | - | TRBJ2-7 | TRBV30 | CAWRQKGRATYEQYF | TGTGCCTGGAGGCAAAAGGGCAGGGCAACCTACGAGCAGTACTTC
TRBD2 | - | TRBJ2-2 | TRBV5-4 | CASSPPRLAGDSTGELFF | TGTGCCAGCAGCCCTCCCCGACTAGCGGGGGACTCCACCGGGGAGCTGTTTTTT
TRBD2 | - | TRBJ2-5 | TRBV11-3 | CASSPLRGGGETQYF | TGTGCCAGCAGCCCTCTCCGCGGGGGAGGGGAGACCCAGTACTTC
- | - | TRBJ2-1 | TRBV7-9 | CASSQGLYNEQFF | TGTGCCAGCAGCCAGGGACTTTACAATGAGCAGTTCTTC
- | - | TRBJ2-5 | TRBV6-6 | CAVGAAEQETQYF | TGTGCCGTAGGGGCGGCAGAACAAGAGACCCAGTACTTC
- | - | TRBJ2-7 | TRBV4-3 | CASSQDLEGDYEQYF | TGCGCCAGCAGCCAAGATCTGGAGGGAGACTACGAGCAGTACTTC
- | once | TRBJ1-6 | TRBV6-5 | CASSYGRGGSPLHF | TGTGCCAGCAGTTATGGCCGCGGGGGATCACCCCTCCACTTT
- | - | TRBJ1-3 | TRBV6-1 | CASSEAARNLLGNTIYF | TGTGCCAGCAGTGAAGCGGCCAGGAACCTTCTTGGAAACACCATATATTTT
TRBD1 | - | TRBJ2-2 | TRBV4-2 | CASSQGIRDRNTGELFF | TGTGCCAGCAGCCAAGGGATCAGGGACAGGAACACCGGGGAGCTGTTTTTT
TRBD2 | - | TRBJ2-7 | TRBV4-3 | CASSQTSGSSYEQYF | TGCGCCAGCAGCCAGACTAGCGGGAGCTCCTACGAGCAGTACTTC
TRBD1 | few | TRBJ1-2 | TRBV19 | CASSTGTGNSYGYTF | TGTGCCAGTAGTACCGGGACAGGAAACTCCTATGGCTACACCTTC
- | once | TRBJ1-4 | TRBV15 | CATSRSLPPWRDNEKLFF | TGTGCCACCAGCAGGTCCCTTCCCCCCTGGCGGGATAATGAAAAACTGTTTTTT
- | - | TRBJ1-1 | TRBV6-5 | CASSYSWRVSTEAFF | TGTGCCAGCAGTTACTCGTGGAGGGTGAGCACTGAAGCTTTCTTT
TRBD1 | - | TRBJ1-2 | TRBV4-3 | CASSQGGQGGNGYTF | TGCGCCAGCAGCCAGGGGGGACAGGGGGGTAATGGCTACACCTTC
TRBD1 | - | TRBJ1-2 | TRBV28 | CASRRTGNYGYTF | TGTGCCAGCCGGCGGACAGGGAACTATGGCTACACCTTC
- | - | TRBJ1-2 | TRBV19 | CASSKGGLMNYGYTF | TGTGCCAGTAGCAAAGGAGGACTCATGAACTATGGCTACACCTTC
- | - | TRBJ1-5 | TRBV7-2 | CASSEGGSNQPQHF | TGTGCCAGTTCCGAAGGGGGTAGCAATCAGCCCCAGCATTTT
TRBD1 | - | TRBJ2-7 | TRBV11-3 | CASSSGGYEQYF | TGCGCCAGCAGTTCAGGGGGCTACGAGCAGTACTTC
- | few | TRBJ1-2 | TRBV21-1 | CASSKPGTSGYTF | TGTGCCAGCAGCAAGCCCGGGACATCTGGCTACACCTTC
TRBD1 | - | TRBJ2-4 | TRBV30 | CACGQGVTSTNIQYF | TGTGCCTGCGGACAGGGTGTTACCTCAACAAACATTCAGTACTTC
- | - | TRBJ1-4 | TRBV28 | CASSLGGAGKLFF | TGTGCCAGCAGTTTAGGGGGGGCTGGAAAACTGTTTTTT
- | - | TRBJ2-7 | TRBV7-9 | CASSLSPYEQYF | TGTGCCAGCAGCTTATCTCCCTACGAGCAGTACTTC
- | - | TRBJ1-5 | TRBV30 | CAWSVVSARGPQHF | TGTGCCTGGAGTGTGGTTTCGGCACGGGGGCCCCAGCATTTT
TRBD2 | - | TRBJ2-3 | TRBV2 | CASSSTSGSADTQYF | TGTGCCAGCAGCTCGACTAGCGGGAGTGCAGATACGCAGTATTTT
TRBD1 | - | TRBJ1-5 | TRBV13 | CASSLRGDRGLNQPQHF | TGTGCCAGCAGCTTAAGAGGGGACAGGGGTTTGAATCAGCCCCAGCATTTT
- | - | TRBJ2-1 | TRBV9 | CASSVGSGNEQFF | TGTGCCAGCAGCGTAGGATCGGGGAATGAGCAGTTCTTC
- | - | TRBJ2-2 | TRBV7-5 | CARSSARWGVGAGELFF | -
TRBD2 | - | TRBJ2-2 | TRBV7-6 | CASSTLAGPGELFF | TGTGCCAGCAGCACACTAGCGGGGCCCGGGGAGCTGTTTTTT
TRBD1 | - | TRBJ2-6 | TRBV2 | CASRMTGTGLSGANVLTF | TGTGCCAGCAGGATGACCGGGACAGGCTTGTCTGGGGCCAACGTCCTGACTTTC
TRBD1 | - | TRBJ1-1 | TRBV30 | CASNFRDRDEAFF | TGTGCCTCCAATTTCCGGGACAGGGATGAAGCTTTCTTT
- | - | TRBJ2-1 | TRBV6-5 | CASKYPARNNEQFF | TGTGCCAGCAAGTACCCCGCCAGGAACAATGAGCAGTTCTTC
- | - | TRBJ1-4 | TRBV7-9 | CASSLSWREKLFF | TGTGCCAGCAGTCTCTCGTGGAGGGAAAAACTGTTTTTT
TRBD2 | - | TRBJ2-1 | TRBV29-1 | CSVDRGEGQFF | TGCAGCGTTGATCGGGGGGAGGGGCAGTTCTTC
TRBD2 | - | TRBJ2-1 | TRBV4-1 | CASSRSSGIGNEQFF | TGCGCCAGCAGCCGCTCTAGCGGGATTGGCAATGAGCAGTTCTTC
TRBD1 | - | TRBJ2-2 | TRBV5-1 | CASSLVAGGVTGELFF | TGCGCCAGCAGCTTGGTGGCAGGGGGCGTAACCGGGGAGCTGTTTTTT
- | - | TRBJ1-1 | TRBV6-5 | CASRTLTGTEAFF | TGTGCCAGCCGGACTCTTACCGGGACTGAAGCTTTCTTT
TRBD1 | - | TRBJ1-1 | TRBV2 | CASSENRGSTEAFF | TGTGCCAGCAGTGAGAACAGGGGGTCCACTGAAGCTTTCTTT
TRBD2 | once | TRBJ2-5 | TRBV7-9 | CASSSGLAGPPGGQETQYF | TGTGCCAGCAGCTCGGGACTAGCGGGACCTCCTGGGGGACAAGAGACCCAGTACTTC
TRBD1 | - | TRBJ1-2 | TRBV5-4 | CASSFAGGGYGYTF | TGTGCCAGCAGCTTTGCAGGGGGCGGCTATGGCTACACCTTC
- | - | TRBJ2-1 | TRBV5-5 | CASSLLTGNNEQFF | TGTGCCAGCAGCTTGTTAACAGGGAACAATGAGCAGTTCTTC
TRBD1 | - | TRBJ2-6 | TRBV5-1 | CASSFQGADGYSGANVLTF | TGCGCCAGCAGCTTCCAGGGGGCGGATGGTTACTCTGGGGCCAACGTCCTGACTTTC
TRBD1 | - | TRBJ1-6 | TRBV27 | CASRGQPNSPLHF | TGTGCCAGCCGGGGACAGCCGAATTCACCCCTCCACTTT
TRBD1 | - | TRBJ2-7 | TRBV9 | CASSFPRDSNSYEQYF | TGTGCCAGCAGCTTTCCCCGGGACAGCAACTCCTACGAGCAGTACTTC
TRBD2 | - | TRBJ2-7 | TRBV7-2 | CASSLEGTSGSYEQYF | TGTGCCAGCAGCTTGGAGGGGACTAGCGGTTCCTACGAGCAGTACTTC
- | - | TRBJ1-1 | TRBV7-9 | CASSLARPNTEAFF | TGTGCCAGCAGCTTAGCGCGTCCGAACACTGAAGCTTTCTTT
TRBD2 | few | TRBJ2-7 | TRBV11-1 | CASSRTSGYEQYF | TGTGCCAGCTCCAGAACTAGCGGATACGAGCAGTACTTC
TRBD2 | - | TRBJ2-2 | TRBV7-9 | CASSLGGLAGAPNTGELFF | TGTGCCAGCAGCTTAGGGGGTCTAGCGGGGGCCCCGAACACCGGGGAGCTGTTTTTT